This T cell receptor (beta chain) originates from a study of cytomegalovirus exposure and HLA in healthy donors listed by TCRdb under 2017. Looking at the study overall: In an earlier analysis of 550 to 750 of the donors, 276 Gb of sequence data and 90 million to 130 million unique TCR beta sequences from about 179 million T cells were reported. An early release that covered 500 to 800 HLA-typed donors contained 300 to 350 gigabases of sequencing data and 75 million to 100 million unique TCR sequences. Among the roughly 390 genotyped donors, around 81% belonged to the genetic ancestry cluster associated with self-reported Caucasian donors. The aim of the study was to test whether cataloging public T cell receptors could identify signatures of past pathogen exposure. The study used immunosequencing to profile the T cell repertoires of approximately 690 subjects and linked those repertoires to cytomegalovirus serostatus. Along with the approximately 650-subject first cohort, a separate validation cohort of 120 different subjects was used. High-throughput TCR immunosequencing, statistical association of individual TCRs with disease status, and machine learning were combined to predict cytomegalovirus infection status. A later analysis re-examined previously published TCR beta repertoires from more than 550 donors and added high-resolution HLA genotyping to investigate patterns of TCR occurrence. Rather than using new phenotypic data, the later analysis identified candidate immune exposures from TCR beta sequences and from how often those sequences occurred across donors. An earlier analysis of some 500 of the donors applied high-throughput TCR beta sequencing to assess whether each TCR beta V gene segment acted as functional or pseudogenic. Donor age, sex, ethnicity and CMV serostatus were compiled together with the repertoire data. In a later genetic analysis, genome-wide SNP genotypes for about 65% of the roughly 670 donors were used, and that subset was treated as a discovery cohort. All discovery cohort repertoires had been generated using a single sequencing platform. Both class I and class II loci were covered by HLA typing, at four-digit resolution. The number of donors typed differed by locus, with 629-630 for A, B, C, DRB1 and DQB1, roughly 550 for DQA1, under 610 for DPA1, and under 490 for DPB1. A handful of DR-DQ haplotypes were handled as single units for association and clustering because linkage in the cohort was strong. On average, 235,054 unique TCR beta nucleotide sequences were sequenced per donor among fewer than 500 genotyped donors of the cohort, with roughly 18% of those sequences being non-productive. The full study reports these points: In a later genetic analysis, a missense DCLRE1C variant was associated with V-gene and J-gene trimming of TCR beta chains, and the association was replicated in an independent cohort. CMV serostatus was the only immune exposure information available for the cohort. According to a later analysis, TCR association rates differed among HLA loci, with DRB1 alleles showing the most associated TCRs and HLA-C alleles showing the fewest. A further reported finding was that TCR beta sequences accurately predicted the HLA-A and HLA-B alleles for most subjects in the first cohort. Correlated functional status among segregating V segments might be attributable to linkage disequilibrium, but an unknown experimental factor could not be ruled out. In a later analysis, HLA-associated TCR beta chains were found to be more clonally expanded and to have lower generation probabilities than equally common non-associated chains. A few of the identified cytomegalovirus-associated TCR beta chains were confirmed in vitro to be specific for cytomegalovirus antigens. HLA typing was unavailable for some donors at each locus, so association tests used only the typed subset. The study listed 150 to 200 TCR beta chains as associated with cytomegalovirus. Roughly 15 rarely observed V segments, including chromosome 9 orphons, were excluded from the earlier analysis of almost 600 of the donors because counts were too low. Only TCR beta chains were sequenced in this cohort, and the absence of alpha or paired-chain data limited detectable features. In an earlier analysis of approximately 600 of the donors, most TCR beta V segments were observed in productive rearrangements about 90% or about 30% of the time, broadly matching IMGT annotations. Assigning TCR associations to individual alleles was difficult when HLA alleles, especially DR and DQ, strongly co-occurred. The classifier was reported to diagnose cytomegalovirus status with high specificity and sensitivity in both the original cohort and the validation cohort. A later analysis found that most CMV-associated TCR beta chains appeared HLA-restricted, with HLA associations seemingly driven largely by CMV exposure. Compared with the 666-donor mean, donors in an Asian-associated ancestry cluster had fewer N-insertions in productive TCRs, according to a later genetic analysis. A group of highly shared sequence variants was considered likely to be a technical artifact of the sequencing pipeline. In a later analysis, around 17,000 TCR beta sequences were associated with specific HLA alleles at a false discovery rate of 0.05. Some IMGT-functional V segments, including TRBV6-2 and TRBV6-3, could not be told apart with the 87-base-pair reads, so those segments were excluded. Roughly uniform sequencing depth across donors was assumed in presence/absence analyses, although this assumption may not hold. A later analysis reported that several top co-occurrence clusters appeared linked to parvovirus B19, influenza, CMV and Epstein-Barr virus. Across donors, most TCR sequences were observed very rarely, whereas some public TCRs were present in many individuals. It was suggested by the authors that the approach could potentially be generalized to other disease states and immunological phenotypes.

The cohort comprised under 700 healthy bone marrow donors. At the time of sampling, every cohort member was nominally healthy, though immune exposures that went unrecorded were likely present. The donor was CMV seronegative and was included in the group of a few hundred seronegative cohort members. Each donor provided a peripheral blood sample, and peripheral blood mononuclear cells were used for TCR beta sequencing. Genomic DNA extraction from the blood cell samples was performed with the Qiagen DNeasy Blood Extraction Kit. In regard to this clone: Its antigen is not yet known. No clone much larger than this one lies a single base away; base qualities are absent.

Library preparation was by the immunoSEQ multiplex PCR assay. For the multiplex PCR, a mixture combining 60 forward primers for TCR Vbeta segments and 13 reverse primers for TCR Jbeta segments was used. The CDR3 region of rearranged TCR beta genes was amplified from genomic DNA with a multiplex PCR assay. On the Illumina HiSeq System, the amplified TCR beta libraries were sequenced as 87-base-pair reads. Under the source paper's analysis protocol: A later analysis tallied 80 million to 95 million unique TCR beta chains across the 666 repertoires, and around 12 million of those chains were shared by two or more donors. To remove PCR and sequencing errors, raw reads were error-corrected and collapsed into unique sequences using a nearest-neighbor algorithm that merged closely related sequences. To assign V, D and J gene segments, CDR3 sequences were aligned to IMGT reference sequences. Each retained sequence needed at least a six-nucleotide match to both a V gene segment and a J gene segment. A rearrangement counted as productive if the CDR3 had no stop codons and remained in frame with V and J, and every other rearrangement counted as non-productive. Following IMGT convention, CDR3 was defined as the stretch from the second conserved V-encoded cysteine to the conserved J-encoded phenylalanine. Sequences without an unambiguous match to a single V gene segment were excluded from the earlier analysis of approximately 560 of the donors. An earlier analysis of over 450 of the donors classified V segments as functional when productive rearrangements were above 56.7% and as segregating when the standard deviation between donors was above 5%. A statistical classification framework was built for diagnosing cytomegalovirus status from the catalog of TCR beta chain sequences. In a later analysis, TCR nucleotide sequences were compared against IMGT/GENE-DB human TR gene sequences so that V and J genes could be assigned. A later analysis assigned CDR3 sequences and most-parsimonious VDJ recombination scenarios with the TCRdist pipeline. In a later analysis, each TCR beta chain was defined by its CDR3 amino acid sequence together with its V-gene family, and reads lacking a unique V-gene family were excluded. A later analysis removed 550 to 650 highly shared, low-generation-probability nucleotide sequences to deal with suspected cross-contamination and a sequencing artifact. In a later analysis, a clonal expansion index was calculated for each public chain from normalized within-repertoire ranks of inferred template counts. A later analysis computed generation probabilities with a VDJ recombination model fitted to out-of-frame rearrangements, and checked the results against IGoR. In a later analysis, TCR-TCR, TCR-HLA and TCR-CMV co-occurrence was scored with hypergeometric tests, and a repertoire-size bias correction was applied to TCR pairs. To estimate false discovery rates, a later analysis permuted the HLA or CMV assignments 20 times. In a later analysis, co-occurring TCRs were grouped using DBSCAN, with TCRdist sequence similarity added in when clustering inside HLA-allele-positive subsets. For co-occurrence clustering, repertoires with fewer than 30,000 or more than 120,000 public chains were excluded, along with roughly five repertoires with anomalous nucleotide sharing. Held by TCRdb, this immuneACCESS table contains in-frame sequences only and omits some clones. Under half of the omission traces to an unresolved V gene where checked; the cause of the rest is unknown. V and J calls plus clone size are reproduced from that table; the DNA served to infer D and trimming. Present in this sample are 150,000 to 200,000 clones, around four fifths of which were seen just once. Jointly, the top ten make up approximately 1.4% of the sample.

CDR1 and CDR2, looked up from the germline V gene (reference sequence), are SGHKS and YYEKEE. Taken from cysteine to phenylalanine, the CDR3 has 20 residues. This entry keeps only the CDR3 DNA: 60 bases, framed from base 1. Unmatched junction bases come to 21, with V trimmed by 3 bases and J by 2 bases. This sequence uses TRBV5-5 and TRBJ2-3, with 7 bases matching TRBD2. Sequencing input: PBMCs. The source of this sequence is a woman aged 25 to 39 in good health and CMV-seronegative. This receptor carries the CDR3 CASSWVTTSVGVFYTDTQYF. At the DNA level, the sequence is TGTGCCAGCAGCTGGGTGACTACTAGCGTAGGGGTGTTCTACACAGATACGCAGTATTTT.